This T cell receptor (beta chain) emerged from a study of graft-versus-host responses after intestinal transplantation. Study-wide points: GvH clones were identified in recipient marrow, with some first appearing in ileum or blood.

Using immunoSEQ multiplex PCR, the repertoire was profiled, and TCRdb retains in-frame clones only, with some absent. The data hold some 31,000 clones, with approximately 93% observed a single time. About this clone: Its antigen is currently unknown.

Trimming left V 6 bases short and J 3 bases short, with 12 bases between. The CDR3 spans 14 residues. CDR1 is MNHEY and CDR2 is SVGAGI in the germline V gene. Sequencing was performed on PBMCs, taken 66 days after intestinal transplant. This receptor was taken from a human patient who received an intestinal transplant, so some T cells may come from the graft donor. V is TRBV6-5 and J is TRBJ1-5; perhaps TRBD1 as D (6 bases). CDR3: CASRDTGTNQPQHF. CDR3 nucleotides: TGTGCCAGCAGGGATACAGGGACCAATCAGCCCCAGCATTTT.